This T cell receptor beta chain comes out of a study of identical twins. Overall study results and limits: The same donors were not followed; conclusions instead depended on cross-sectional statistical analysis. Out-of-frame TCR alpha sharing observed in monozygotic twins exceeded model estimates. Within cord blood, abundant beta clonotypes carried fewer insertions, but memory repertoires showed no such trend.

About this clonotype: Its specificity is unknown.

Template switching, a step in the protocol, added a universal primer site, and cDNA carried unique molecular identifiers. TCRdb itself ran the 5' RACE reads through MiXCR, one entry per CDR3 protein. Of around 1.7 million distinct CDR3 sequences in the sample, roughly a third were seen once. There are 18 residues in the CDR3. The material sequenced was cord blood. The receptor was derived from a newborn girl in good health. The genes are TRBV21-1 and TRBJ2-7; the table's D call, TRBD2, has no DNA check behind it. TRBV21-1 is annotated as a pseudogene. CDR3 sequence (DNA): TGTGCCAGCAGCAAAGGACCCCTACTAGCGGGAGGGGCTAATGAGCAGTACTTC. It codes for CASSKGPLLAGGANEQYF.